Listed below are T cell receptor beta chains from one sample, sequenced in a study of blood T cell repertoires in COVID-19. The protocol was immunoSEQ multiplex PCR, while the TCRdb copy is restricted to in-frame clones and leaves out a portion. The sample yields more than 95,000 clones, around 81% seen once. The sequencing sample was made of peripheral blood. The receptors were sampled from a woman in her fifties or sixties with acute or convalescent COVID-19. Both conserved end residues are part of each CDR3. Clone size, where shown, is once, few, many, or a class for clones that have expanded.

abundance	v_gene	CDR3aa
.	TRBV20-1	CSASRGAGGYTF
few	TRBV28	CASRWSENNYGYTF
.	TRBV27	CASSLRGKNTEAFF
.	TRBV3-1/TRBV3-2	CASSLLGQGGTGELFF
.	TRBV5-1	CASSLAGRGQGETQYF
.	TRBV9	CASSSRDRNSPLHF
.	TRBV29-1	CSVVSGRNEQFF
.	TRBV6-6	CASSYSGAYRGYTF
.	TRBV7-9	CASSFSTNEKLFF
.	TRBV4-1	CASSHGGTDTQYF
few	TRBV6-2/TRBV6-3	CASSRGQGSNQPQHF
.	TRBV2	CASNGRTSGEETQYF
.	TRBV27	CASSFLTSGRNEQFF
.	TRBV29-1	CSVERQDGNTIYF
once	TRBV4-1	CASSHNAGYEQYF
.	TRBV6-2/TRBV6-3	CASSYPRAETQYF
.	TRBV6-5	CASSYSIGRQSYGYTF
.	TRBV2	CASSEAGRGSKGYTF
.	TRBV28	CASSFLQENTEAFF
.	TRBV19	CASSYGRGTNTEAFF
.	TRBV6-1	CASSESGAGGYTF
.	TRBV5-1	CASSLYGLARLANQETQYF
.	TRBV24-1	CATSDLPFSGANHEQFF
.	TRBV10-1	CASSEAAGYSAFF
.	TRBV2	CASSGRTGGQETQYF
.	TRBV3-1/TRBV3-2	CASSQGSNSPLHF
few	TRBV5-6	CASSPYGILYNEQFF
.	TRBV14	CASSPTRSADTQYF
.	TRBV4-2	CASSQVGQGNTEAFF
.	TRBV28	CASSRDRGGNQPQHF
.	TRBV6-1	CASSEPPPGNNSPLHF
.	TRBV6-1	CASSDNRAMGDTEAFF
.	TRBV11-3	CASSRGVSTDTQYF
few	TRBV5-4	CASSSRGTDTQYF
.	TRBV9	CASSRGDGGGSYNSPLHF
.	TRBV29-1	CSVVARGETQYF
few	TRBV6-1	CASCGLAGVALGNEQYF
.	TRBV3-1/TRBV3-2	CASSLGAGETQYF
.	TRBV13	CASSSRRGEKLFF
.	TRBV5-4	CASSREANSNTEAFF